This TCR beta chain was recovered during a study of T cells in Graves' hyperthyroidism and ophthalmopathy. The sample holds many counts of this clonotype. Its cognate antigen is unknown. The CDR3 extends over 14 amino acids. V dropped 0 bases and J dropped 5; count of bases not matched to a gene: 2. Germline V gene sequence: CDR1 SGHVS, CDR2 FNYEAQ. Findings and limits, study-wide: The authors' 13 V-J model separated ophthalmopathy from stable hyperthyroidism.

Amplification targeted TCR beta CDR3 regions from RNA transcripts. With the HTBI primer set, the TCR CDR3 went through a first round of RT-PCR. From the multiplex PCR reads, TCRdb called clonotypes with MiXCR, one entry per CDR3 protein. Counted here are about 410,000 distinct CDR3 sequences, over 12% occurring once; the ten biggest clones make up under 15%. The V call is TRBV7-6, the J call TRBJ2-3, with 7 bases matching TRBD1. Sequencing input: blood. This sequence was found in a man younger than 35 with Graves' ophthalmopathy. CDR3 nucleotides: TGTGCCAGCAGCTTAGCGGCAGGGGGAGATACGCAGTATTTT. Translation: CASSLAAGGDTQYF.